This TCR beta chain was retrieved from a study of beta chain features in type 1 diabetes. Study-wide results and limits: TCRB CDR3s from Type 1 diabetes patients were moderately but significantly shorter in all four CD4+ subsets.

Germline CDR1 is SGHNT and CDR2 is YENEEA. Trimming removed 5 bases from V and 3 bases from J; junction bases left unmatched: 3. The CDR3 is 13 amino acids. Expressed TCRB transcripts were sequenced because the isolated RNA had all been reverse transcribed beforehand. Clones were sequenced by immunoSEQ multiplex PCR, and TCRdb holds only the in-frame ones, with some missing. The table includes a few hundred thousand clones, roughly a tenth detected once. A few counts support this clone. The antigen is unknown. The origin of this receptor is a man aged 25 to 40 with type 1 diabetes. The chain combines TRBV11-3 with TRBJ2-5; the match to TRBD1 covers 7 bases. Sequencing was carried out using central memory CD4+ T cells from blood. CDR3 DNA sequence: TGTGCCAGCAGCGCAACAGGGGAAGAGACCCAGTACTTC. Protein sequence: CASSATGEETQYF.